Listed here is a single TCR beta chain. Its antigen is as yet unknown. The CDR3 runs to 14 residues. Trimming stripped 2 bases from V and 0 bases from J, with 7 bases between. The germline V gene has CDR1 LGHDT and CDR2 YNNKEL (reference sequence). Molecules of cDNA were individually given unique molecular identifiers that were attached to them. In TCRdb, the 5' RACE reads were re-called with MiXCR into one record per CDR3 protein. The table has over 80,000 distinct CDR3 sequences, 14% seen once. The sample belongs to a study of early T cells in non-severe SARS-CoV-2 infection. Study-level information: Sequenced bulk RNA came from whole blood that was unsorted, and chains were unpaired. Notes on the study in general: A preference for anti-spike CD8 responses marked VDJdb matching, which missed private and CD4 specificities.

Input material: whole blood. The chain employs TRBV3-1 and TRBJ1-2; D gene ambiguous. The sequence was collected from an adult who was a healthcare worker with PCR-confirmed SARS-CoV-2 infection or an uninfected control (not recorded which). The CDR3 loop is CASSQHGSNYGYTF. The CDR3 DNA reads TGTGCCAGCAGCCAACACGGATCTAACTATGGCTACACCTTC.